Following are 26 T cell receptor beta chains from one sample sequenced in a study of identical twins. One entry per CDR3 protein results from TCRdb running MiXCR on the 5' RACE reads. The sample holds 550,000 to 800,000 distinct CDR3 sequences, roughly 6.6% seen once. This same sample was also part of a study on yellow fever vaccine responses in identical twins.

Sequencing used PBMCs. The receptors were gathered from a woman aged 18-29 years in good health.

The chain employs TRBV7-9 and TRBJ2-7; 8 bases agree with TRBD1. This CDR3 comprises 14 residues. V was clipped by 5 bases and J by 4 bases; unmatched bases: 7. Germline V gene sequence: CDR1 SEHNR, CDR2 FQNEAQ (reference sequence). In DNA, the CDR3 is TGTGCCAGCAGCACAGGACAGGGATCTTACGAGCAGTACGTC. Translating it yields CASSTGQGSYEQYV.

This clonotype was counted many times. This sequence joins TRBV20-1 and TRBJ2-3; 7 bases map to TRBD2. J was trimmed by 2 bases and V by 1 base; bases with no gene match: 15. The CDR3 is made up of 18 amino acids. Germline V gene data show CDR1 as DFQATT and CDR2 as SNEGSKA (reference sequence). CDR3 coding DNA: TGCAGTGCTAGAGGAGGGCCGACTAGCCGAACAGTCACAGATACGCAGTATTTT. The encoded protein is CSARGGPTSRTVTDTQYF.

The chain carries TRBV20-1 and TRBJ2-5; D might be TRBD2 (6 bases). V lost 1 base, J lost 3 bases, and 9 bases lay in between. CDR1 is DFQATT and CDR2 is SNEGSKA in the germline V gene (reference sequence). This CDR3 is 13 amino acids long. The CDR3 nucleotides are TGCAGTGCTAGAGTACTAGCAGAAGAGACCCAGTACTTC. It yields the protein CSARVLAEETQYF.

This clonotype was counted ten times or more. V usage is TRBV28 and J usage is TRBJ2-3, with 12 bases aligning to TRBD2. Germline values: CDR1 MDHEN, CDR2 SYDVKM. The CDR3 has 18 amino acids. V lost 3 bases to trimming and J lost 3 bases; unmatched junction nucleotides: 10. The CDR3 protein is CASSFPYSSGRGTDTQYF. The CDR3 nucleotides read TGTGCCAGCAGTTTTCCCTATTCTAGCGGGAGGGGGACAGATACGCAGTATTTT.

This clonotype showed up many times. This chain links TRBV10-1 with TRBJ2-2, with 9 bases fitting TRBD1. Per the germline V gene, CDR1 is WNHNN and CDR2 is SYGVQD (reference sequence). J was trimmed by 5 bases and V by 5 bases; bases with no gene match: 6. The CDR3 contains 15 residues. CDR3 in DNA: TGCGCCAGCAGTCACGGACAGGGGAATACCGGGGAGCTGTTTTTT. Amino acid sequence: CASSHGQGNTGELFF.

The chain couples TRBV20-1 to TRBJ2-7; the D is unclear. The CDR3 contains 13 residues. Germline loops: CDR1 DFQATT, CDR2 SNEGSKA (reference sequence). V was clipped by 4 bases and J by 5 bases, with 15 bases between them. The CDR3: CSAKEGNVDEQYF. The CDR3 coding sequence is TGCAGTGCTAAGGAAGGGAATGTGGACGAGCAGTACTTC.

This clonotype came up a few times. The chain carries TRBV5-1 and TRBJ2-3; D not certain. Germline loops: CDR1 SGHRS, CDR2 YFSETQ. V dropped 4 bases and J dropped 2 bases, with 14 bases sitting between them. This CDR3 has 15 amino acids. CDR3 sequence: CASSQDLVSTDTQYF. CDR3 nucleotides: TGCGCCAGCAGCCAGGACCTCGTCTCCACAGATACGCAGTATTTT.

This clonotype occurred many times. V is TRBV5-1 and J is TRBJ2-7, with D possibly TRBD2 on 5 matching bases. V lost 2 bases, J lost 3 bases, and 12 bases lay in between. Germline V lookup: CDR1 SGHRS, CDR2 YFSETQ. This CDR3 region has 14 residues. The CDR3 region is CASSFSSGYYEQYF. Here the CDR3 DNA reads TGCGCCAGCAGCTTTTCCAGCGGCTACTACGAGCAGTACTTC. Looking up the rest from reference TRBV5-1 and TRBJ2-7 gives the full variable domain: KAGVTQTPRYLIKTRGQQVTLSCSPISGHRSVSWYQQTPGQGLQFLFEYFSETQRNKGNFPGRFSGRQFSNSRSEMNVSTLELGDSALYLCASSFSSGYYEQYFGPGTRLTVT.

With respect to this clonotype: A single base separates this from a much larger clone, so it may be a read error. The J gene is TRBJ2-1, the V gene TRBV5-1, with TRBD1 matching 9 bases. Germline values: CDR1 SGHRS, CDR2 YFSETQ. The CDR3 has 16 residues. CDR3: CASSPPGTGSYNEQIF. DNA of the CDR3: TGCGCCAGCAGCCCACCCGGGACAGGGTCCTACAATGAGCAGATCTTC.

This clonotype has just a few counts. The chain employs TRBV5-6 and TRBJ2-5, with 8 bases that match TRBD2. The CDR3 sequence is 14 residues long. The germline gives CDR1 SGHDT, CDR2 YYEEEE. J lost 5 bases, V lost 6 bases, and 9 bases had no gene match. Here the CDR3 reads CASNPGGGGETQYF. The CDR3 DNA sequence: TGTGCCAGCAACCCGGGAGGGGGGGGCGAGACCCAGTACTTC. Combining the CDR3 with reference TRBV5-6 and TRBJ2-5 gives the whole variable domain DAGVTQSPTHLIKTRGQQVTLRCSPKSGHDTVSWYQQALGQGPQFIFQYYEEEERQRGNFPDRFSGHQFPNYSSELNVNALLLGDSALYLCASNPGGGGETQYFGPGTRLLVL.

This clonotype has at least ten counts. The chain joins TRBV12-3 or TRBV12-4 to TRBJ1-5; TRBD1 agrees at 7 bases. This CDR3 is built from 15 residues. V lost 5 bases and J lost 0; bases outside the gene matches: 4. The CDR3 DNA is TGTGCCAGCAGTCACTCAGGGGGTAGCAATCAGCCCCAGCATTTT. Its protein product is CASSHSGGSNQPQHF.

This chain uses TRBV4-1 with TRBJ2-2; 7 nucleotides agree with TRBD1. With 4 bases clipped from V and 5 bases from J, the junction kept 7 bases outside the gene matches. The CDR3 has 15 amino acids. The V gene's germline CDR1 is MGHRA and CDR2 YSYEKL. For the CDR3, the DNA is TGCGCCAGCAGCCTACGGACAGGATGGACCGGGGAGCTGTTTTTT. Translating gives CASSLRTGWTGELFF.

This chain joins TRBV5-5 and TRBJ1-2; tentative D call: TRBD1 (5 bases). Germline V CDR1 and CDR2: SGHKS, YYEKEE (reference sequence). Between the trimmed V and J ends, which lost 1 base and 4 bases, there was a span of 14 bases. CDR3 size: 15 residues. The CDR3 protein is CASSLYLGGSYGYTF. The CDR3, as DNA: TGTGCCAGCAGCTTGTACCTGGGGGGAAGCTATGGCTACACCTTC.

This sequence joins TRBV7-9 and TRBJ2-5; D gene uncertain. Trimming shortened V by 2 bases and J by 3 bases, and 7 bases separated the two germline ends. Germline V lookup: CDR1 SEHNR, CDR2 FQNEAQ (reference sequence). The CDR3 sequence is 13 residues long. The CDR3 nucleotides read TGTGCCAGCAGCTTATTTGTGGAAGAGACCCAGTACTTC. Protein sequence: CASSLFVEETQYF.

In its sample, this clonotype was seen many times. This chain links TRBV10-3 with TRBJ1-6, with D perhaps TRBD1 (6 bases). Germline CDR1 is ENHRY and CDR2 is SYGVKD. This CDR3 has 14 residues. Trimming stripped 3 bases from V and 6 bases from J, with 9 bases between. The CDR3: CAISDKGGNSPLHF. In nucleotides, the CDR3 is TGTGCCATCAGTGATAAGGGGGGTAATTCACCCCTCCACTTT.

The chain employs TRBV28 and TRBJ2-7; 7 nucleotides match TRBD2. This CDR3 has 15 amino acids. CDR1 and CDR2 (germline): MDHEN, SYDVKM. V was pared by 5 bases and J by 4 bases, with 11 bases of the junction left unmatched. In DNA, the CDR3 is TGTGCCAGCAGTCCCGTGGTAGCGGGTCCTTACGAGCAGTACTTC. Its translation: CASSPVVAGPYEQYF.

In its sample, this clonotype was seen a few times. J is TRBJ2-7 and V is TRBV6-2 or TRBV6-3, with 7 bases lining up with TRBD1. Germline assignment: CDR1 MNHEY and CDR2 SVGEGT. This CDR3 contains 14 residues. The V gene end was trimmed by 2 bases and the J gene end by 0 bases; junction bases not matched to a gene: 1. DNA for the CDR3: TGTGCCAGCAGTTACAGGGACAGCTCCTACGAGCAGTACGTC. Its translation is CASSYRDSSYEQYV.

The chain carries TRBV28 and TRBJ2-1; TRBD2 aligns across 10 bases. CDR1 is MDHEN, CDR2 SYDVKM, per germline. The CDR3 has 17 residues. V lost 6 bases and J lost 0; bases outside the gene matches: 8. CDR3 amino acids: CASSHLAGASSYNEQFF. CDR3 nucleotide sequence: TGTGCCAGCAGCCACCTAGCGGGGGCCAGCTCCTACAATGAGCAGTTCTTC.

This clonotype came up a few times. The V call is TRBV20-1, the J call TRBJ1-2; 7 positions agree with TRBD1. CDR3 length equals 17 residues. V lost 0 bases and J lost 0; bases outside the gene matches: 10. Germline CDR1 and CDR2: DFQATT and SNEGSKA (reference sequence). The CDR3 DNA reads TGCAGTGCTAGAGATAAGCCCAGGGGGAGAGCTAACTATGGCTACACCTTC. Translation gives CSARDKPRGRANYGYTF.

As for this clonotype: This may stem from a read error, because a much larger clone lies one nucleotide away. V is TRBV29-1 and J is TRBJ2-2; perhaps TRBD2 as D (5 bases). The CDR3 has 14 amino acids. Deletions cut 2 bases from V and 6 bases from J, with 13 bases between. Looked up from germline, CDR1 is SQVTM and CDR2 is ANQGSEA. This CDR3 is CSVEWVGAAGELFF. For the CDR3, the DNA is TGCAGCGTTGAATGGGTGGGAGCCGCCGGGGAGCTGTTTTTT.

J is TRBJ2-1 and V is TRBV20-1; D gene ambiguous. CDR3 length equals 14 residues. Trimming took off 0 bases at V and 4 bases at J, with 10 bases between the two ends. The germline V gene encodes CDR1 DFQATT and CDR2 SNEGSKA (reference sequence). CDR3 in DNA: TGCAGTGCTAGAGATTTTAGGGATTACAATGAGCAGTTCTTC. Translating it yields CSARDFRDYNEQFF.

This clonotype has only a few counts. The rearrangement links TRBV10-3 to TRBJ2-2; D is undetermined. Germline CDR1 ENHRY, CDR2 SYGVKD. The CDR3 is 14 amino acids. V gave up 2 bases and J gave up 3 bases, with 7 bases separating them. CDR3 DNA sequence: TGTGCCATCAGTGAGGGACCCCACACCGGGGAGCTGTTTTTT. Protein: CAISEGPHTGELFF.

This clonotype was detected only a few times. The CDR3 DNA is TGTGCCAGCAGTGACTCTTATCACAGGCGGAACAATGAGCAGTTCTTC. It specifies CASSDSYHRRNNEQFF. This chain uses TRBV6-4 with TRBJ2-1; TRBD1 might be the D (5 bases). Germline values: CDR1 MRHNA, CDR2 SNTAGT. V shed 0 bases and J shed 5 bases, with 14 bases lying between them. The CDR3 is made up of 16 amino acids.

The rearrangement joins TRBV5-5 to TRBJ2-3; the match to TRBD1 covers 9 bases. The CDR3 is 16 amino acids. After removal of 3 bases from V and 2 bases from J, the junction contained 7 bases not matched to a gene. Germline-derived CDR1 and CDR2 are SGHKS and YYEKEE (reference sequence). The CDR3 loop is CASSYRDRDYTDTQYF. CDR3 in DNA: TGTGCCAGCAGCTACCGGGACAGGGATTACACAGATACGCAGTATTTT.

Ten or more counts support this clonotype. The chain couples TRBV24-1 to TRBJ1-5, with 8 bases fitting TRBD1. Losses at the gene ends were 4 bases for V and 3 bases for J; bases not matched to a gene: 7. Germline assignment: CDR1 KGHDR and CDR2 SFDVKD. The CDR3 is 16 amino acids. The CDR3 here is CATSEAGGPNNQPQHF. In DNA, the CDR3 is TGTGCCACCAGTGAGGCAGGGGGCCCAAACAATCAGCCCCAGCATTTT.

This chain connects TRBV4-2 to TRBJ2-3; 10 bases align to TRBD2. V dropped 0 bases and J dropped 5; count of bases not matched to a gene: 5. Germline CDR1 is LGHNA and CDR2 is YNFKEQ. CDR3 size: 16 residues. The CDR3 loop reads CASSQDLAGVLDTQYF. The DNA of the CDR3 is TGTGCCAGCAGCCAAGACCTAGCGGGAGTATTAGATACGCAGTATTTT.